A selection of T cell receptor beta chains follows, all from one sample in a study of early T cells in non-severe SARS-CoV-2 infection. TCRdb reprocessed the 5' RACE reads via MiXCR and lists one record per CDR3 protein. The sample consists of around 60,000 distinct CDR3 sequences, 12% of them appearing once. Sequencing input: whole blood. These receptors came from an adult who was a healthcare worker with PCR-confirmed SARS-CoV-2 infection or an uninfected control (not recorded which). Both conserved end residues are part of each CDR3. Fields, in order: J gene, clone size, V gene, CDR3 length, D gene, CDR3 DNA, CDR3 protein. D genes are given only for firm matches. The listing skips clone size in some rows; elsewhere it reads once, few, many or a size class.

J: TRBJ2-1
size: many
V: TRBV7-6
length: 16
D: NA
DNA: TGTGCCAGCAGCTTAGCGAGGCCGAGCTCCTACAATGAGCAGTTCTTC
CDR3: CASSLARPSSYNEQFF

J: TRBJ1-1
size: NA
V: TRBV5-1
length: 14
D: NA
DNA: TGCGCCAGCAGCTTGTTGGCTGAAAACACTGAAGCTTTCTTT
CDR3: CASSLLAENTEAFF

J: TRBJ2-7
size: few
V: TRBV28
length: 14
D: NA
DNA: TGTGCCAGCGGGGGACTCCTGAGCTCCTACGAGCAGTACTTC
CDR3: CASGGLLSSYEQYF

J: TRBJ2-1
size: NA
V: TRBV10-2
length: 11
D: NA
DNA: TGCGCCACCAGGGAGAACAATGAGCAGTTCTTC
CDR3: CATRENNEQFF

J: TRBJ2-7
size: NA
V: TRBV6-2/TRBV6-3
length: 13
D: TRBD1
DNA: TGTGCCAGCAGTTCGGGACAGGGTTACGAGCAGTACTTC
CDR3: CASSSGQGYEQYF

J: TRBJ1-5
size: many
V: TRBV6-1
length: 15
D: TRBD1
DNA: TGTGCCAGCAGCGAACAGGGGGAGAGCAATCAGCCCCAGCATTTT
CDR3: CASSEQGESNQPQHF

J: TRBJ2-7
size: NA
V: TRBV5-6
length: 14
D: NA
DNA: TGTGCCAGCAGCCCGTTTTCCGGCCCTCGAGGGGAGTACTTC
CDR3: CASSPFSGPRGEYF

J: TRBJ2-5
size: few
V: TRBV29-1
length: 12
D: NA
DNA: TGCAGCGTTGAAGCCCCCCAGGAGACCCAGTACTTC
CDR3: CSVEAPQETQYF

J: TRBJ2-3
size: many
V: TRBV11-2
length: 12
D: NA
DNA: TGTGCCAGCGGGCTAAGCACAGATACGCAGTATTTT
CDR3: CASGLSTDTQYF

J: TRBJ2-3
size: many
V: TRBV20-1
length: 17
D: TRBD2
DNA: TGCAGTGCTAGACAACCTCTTAGCGGGAGGGGCACAGATACGCAGTATTTT
CDR3: CSARQPLSGRGTDTQYF

J: TRBJ2-5
size: NA
V: TRBV29-1
length: 13
D: NA
DNA: TGCAGCGTTGATAAGGGGGACCAAGAGACCCAGTACTTC
CDR3: CSVDKGDQETQYF

J: TRBJ2-7
size: few
V: TRBV12-3/TRBV12-4
length: 14
D: TRBD1
DNA: TGTGCCAGCAGCCAACGACAGGGTAGGCTCGAGCAGTACTTC
CDR3: CASSQRQGRLEQYF

J: TRBJ1-2
size: few
V: TRBV5-6
length: 13
D: NA
DNA: TGTGCCAGCAGCTTGGGAAGTACCTATGGCTACACCTTC
CDR3: CASSLGSTYGYTF

J: TRBJ2-7
size: NA
V: TRBV3-1
length: 15
D: TRBD2
DNA: TGTGCCAGCAGATCAAGCGGGGGGCCCTCCTACGTGCAGTACTTC
CDR3: CASRSSGGPSYVQYF

J: TRBJ2-1
size: many
V: TRBV29-1
length: 13
D: NA
DNA: TGCAGCGGGGGGCTCAGCGTCTACAATGAGCAGTTCTTC
CDR3: CSGGLSVYNEQFF

J: TRBJ1-2
size: NA
V: TRBV14
length: 15
D: NA
DNA: TGTGCCAGCAGCCACGTCCAGGGACCCAACTATGGCTACACCTTC
CDR3: CASSHVQGPNYGYTF

J: TRBJ2-3
size: few
V: TRBV7-3
length: 15
D: NA
DNA: TGTGCCAGCAGCTTAGCCCCCGGCGCCGCAGATACGCAGTATTTT
CDR3: CASSLAPGAADTQYF

J: TRBJ1-5
size: many
V: TRBV14
length: 17
D: NA
DNA: TGTGCCAGCAGCTCGGAGGGGCCGGGGGATAGCAATCAGCCCCAGCATTTT
CDR3: CASSSEGPGDSNQPQHF

J: TRBJ2-1
size: NA
V: TRBV29-1
length: 14
D: NA
DNA: TGCAGCGTCGAGGGGACCAACTGGGGCAATGAGCAGTTCTTC
CDR3: CSVEGTNWGNEQFF

J: TRBJ2-7
size: few
V: TRBV20-1
length: 17
D: TRBD2
DNA: TGCAGTGCTAGCTCCGACGGGGGCGGGAGGGCCCCGTACGAGCAGTACTTC
CDR3: CSASSDGGGRAPYEQYF

J: TRBJ2-7
size: NA
V: TRBV12-3/TRBV12-4
length: 17
D: TRBD1
DNA: TGTGCCAGCAGCCACAACCCGGGACAGGGAAGGCCCTACGAGCAGAACTTC
CDR3: CASSHNPGQGRPYEQNF

J: TRBJ2-3
size: few
V: TRBV12-3/TRBV12-4
length: 15
D: TRBD2
DNA: TGTGCCAGCAGCACTAGCGGGGGAGGTGGAGATACGCAGTATTTT
CDR3: CASSTSGGGGDTQYF

J: TRBJ2-1
size: many
V: TRBV11-2
length: 20
D: TRBD2
DNA: TGTGCCAGCAGCTTAACTAGCGGGAGTTTAAGAGTAGCCCCCTACAATGAGCAGTTCTTC
CDR3: CASSLTSGSLRVAPYNEQFF

J: TRBJ1-1
size: many
V: TRBV6-1
length: 13
D: NA
DNA: TGTGCCAGCAGTGAAGGCGAGTCCACTGAAGCTTTCTTT
CDR3: CASSEGESTEAFF

J: TRBJ2-5
size: NA
V: TRBV29-1
length: 15
D: NA
DNA: TGCAGCGTTGAAGATTTAGTGAGAGGTCCAGAGACCCAGTACTTC
CDR3: CSVEDLVRGPETQYF

J: TRBJ2-7
size: once
V: TRBV5-1
length: 14
D: TRBD1
DNA: TGCGCCACACAAGAGACAGGGGACACCTACGAGCAGTACTTC
CDR3: CATQETGDTYEQYF

J: TRBJ2-5
size: medium-sized
V: TRBV4-3
length: 13
D: NA
DNA: TGCGCCAGCAGCCAAGGGGCCGTTGAGACCCAGTACTTC
CDR3: CASSQGAVETQYF

J: TRBJ2-7
size: few
V: TRBV7-9
length: 14
D: TRBD1
DNA: TGTGCCAGCAGCTACGGACAGGGAAGGCACGAGCAGTACTTC
CDR3: CASSYGQGRHEQYF

J: TRBJ2-5
size: many
V: TRBV5-1
length: 14
D: TRBD2
DNA: TGCGCCAGCAGTTCGGGAGGTTTCACTGAGACCCAGTACTTC
CDR3: CASSSGGFTETQYF

J: TRBJ1-2
size: NA
V: TRBV20-1
length: 16
D: NA
DNA: TGCAGTGCTAGAGATCCGAACGCACAGGCTATCTATGGCTACACCTTC
CDR3: CSARDPNAQAIYGYTF

J: TRBJ2-1
size: few
V: TRBV2
length: 11
D: NA
DNA: TGTGCCAGCAATAACGTTTATGAGCAGTTCTTC
CDR3: CASNNVYEQFF

J: TRBJ2-1
size: NA
V: TRBV29-1
length: 13
D: NA
DNA: TGCAGCGTTGAGGGGGACTCGTGGAATGAGCAGTTCTTC
CDR3: CSVEGDSWNEQFF

J: TRBJ1-1
size: NA
V: TRBV7-6
length: 13
D: NA
DNA: TGTGCCAGCAGCCAGGGGCAGAGCACTGAAGTTTTCTTT
CDR3: CASSQGQSTEVFF

J: TRBJ2-5
size: few
V: TRBV29-1
length: 12
D: NA
DNA: TGCAGCGTTGTTCAGGATCCGGAGACCCAGTACTTC
CDR3: CSVVQDPETQYF

J: TRBJ2-3
size: NA
V: TRBV10-1
length: 13
D: NA
DNA: TGCGCCAGCAAGGGCAGAAGGGCAGATACGCAGTATTTT
CDR3: CASKGRRADTQYF

J: TRBJ1-3
size: many
V: TRBV29-1
length: 14
D: NA
DNA: TGCAGCGTAGCCTCGGACAGTCAAAGAAACACCATATATTTT
CDR3: CSVASDSQRNTIYF

J: TRBJ2-1
size: few
V: TRBV28
length: 13
D: NA
DNA: TGTGCCAGCAGTCGTTCTACAGACAATGAGCAGTTCTTC
CDR3: CASSRSTDNEQFF

J: TRBJ2-6
size: NA
V: TRBV7-9
length: 16
D: TRBD1
DNA: TGTGCCAGCAGGTTGACAGGGCGCTCTGGGGCCAACGTCCTGACTTTC
CDR3: CASRLTGRSGANVLTF

J: TRBJ2-7
size: few
V: TRBV29-1
length: 14
D: NA
DNA: TGCAGCGTAAACACTGGGGTTTCGGGCTACGAGCAGTACTTC
CDR3: CSVNTGVSGYEQYF

J: TRBJ2-5
size: many
V: TRBV30
length: 16
D: NA
DNA: TGTGCCTGGAGCGTCCACAGGAACTCCGCGAGGGAGACCCAGTACTTC
CDR3: CAWSVHRNSARETQYF

J: TRBJ2-6
size: NA
V: TRBV29-1
length: 13
D: NA
DNA: TGCAGCGTTTTCGCGACCGGGGCCAACGTCCTGACTTTC
CDR3: CSVFATGANVLTF

J: TRBJ2-1
size: few
V: TRBV7-3
length: 13
D: NA
DNA: TGTGCCAGCAGCAAGACAAACACGGGTGAGCAGTTCTTC
CDR3: CASSKTNTGEQFF

J: TRBJ2-2
size: many
V: TRBV12-3/TRBV12-4
length: 12
D: NA
DNA: TGTGCCAGCAGTTTATTTTCCGGGGAGCTGTTTTTT
CDR3: CASSLFSGELFF

J: TRBJ2-5
size: NA
V: TRBV10-3
length: 13
D: TRBD1
DNA: TGTGCCATCAGTGATGACAGGGCCGAGACCCAGTACTTC
CDR3: CAISDDRAETQYF

J: TRBJ2-5
size: few
V: TRBV6-6
length: 14
D: TRBD2
DNA: TGTGCCAGCAGTTACTCTGCGGGGGAAGAGACCCAGTACTTC
CDR3: CASSYSAGEETQYF

J: TRBJ2-5
size: few
V: TRBV7-8
length: 14
D: TRBD1
DNA: TGTGCCAGCAGCCCTACACAGGGGATGGAGACCCAGTACTTC
CDR3: CASSPTQGMETQYF